Each of the 28 T cell receptor beta chains below was sequenced from the same sample in a study of cytotoxic CD8 clonotypes in ibrutinib-treated CLL. TCRdb's table, derived via immunoSEQ multiplex PCR, lists solely in-frame clones and lacks some. The sample includes around 310,000 clones, just under 80% of them seen just once. The starting material was PBMCs, obtained before ibrutinib treatment. These receptors were collected from a human donor with chronic lymphocytic leukemia.

The genes are TRBV4-1 and TRBJ1-1; D call uncertain. The germline gives CDR1 MGHRA, CDR2 YSYEKL. This CDR3 comprises 13 residues. V lost 1 base, J lost 10 bases, and 13 bases lay in between. In DNA form, the CDR3 reads TGCGCCAGCAGCCAAGTCGGCCGGCGGGGAGCTTTCTTT. Amino acid sequence: CASSQVGRRGAFF.

J is TRBJ1-1 and V is TRBV25-1, with 7 bases lining up with TRBD1. V was clipped by 1 base and J by 6 bases; unmatched bases: 17. Germline lookup yields CDR1 MGHDK and CDR2 SYGVNS. The CDR3 sequence is 18 residues long. The CDR3 coding sequence is TGTGCCAGCAGTGAATCAGTTTCAGGCTTAAGAGGGGGCTCTGAAGCTTTCTTT. It specifies CASSESVSGLRGGSEAFF.

V usage is TRBV9 and J usage is TRBJ2-7; 7 bases are shared with TRBD1. CDR1 and CDR2 (germline): SGDLS, YYNGEE. Losses at the gene ends were 3 bases for V and 2 bases for J; bases not matched to a gene: 14. CDR3 length equals 17 residues. The CDR3 DNA reads TGTGCCAGCAGCGCAGGACAGACAGGGCCCCCGCCCTACGAGCAGTACTTC. This translates into CASSAGQTGPPPYEQYF.

The J gene is TRBJ2-1, the V gene TRBV11-3; D gene uncertain. V lost 5 bases to trimming and J lost 0 bases, with 17 bases between them. The CDR3 is made up of 17 amino acids. Germline V lookup: CDR1 SGHNT, CDR2 YENEEA. The CDR3 DNA reads TGTGCCAGCAGCAAAGGCGGCTTCCCGAGCTCCTACAATGAGCAGTTCTTC. The encoded protein is CASSKGGFPSSYNEQFF.

The chain links TRBV4-3 to TRBJ2-7; 9 bases are a match to TRBD2. Per germline, CDR1 LGHNA and CDR2 YSLEER. The V segment lost 1 base and the J segment 4 bases; nucleotides outside the gene matches: 5. This CDR3 has 15 residues. The CDR3 sequence: CASSQGLAGTYEQYF. As DNA, the CDR3 is TGCGCCAGCAGCCAAGGGCTAGCGGGGACGTACGAGCAGTACTTC.

The chain joins TRBV7-8 to TRBJ1-5; D unclear. Trimming removed 1 base at V and 7 bases at J, with 14 bases between. This CDR3 has 15 amino acids. Germline assignment: CDR1 SGHVS and CDR2 FQNEAQ. CDR3 bases: TGTGCCAGCAGCTTAGTAATGGGCCTTCCCCAGCCCCAGCATTTT. Its protein is CASSLVMGLPQPQHF.

CDR3 in amino acids: CASSQDLSGGNTIYF. The CDR3 DNA is TGCGCCAGCAGCCAAGATTTGTCTGGAGGAAACACCATATATTTT. The chain uses TRBV4-3 and TRBJ1-3; D uncertain. V was pared by 0 bases and J by 4 bases, with 10 bases between. Germline CDR1 reads LGHNA; CDR2 reads YSLEER. The CDR3 loop spans 15 amino acids.

The sample holds one count of this clone. The V gene is TRBV20-1, the J gene TRBJ2-5; no clear D. The germline V gene has CDR1 DFQATT and CDR2 SNEGSKA (reference sequence). V was shortened by 4 bases and J by 4 bases, with 7 bases between the two germline ends. The CDR3 covers 11 residues. The CDR3 bases are TGCAGTGCTAAATTCGGAGAGACCCAGTACTTC. It is translated as CSAKFGETQYF.

V gene TRBV7-9 combines with J gene TRBJ2-1; 8 bases are a match to TRBD1. In germline, CDR1 is SEHNR, CDR2 FQNEAQ (reference sequence). CDR3 length equals 14 residues. Losses at the gene ends were 1 base for V and 10 bases for J; bases not matched to a gene: 6. As DNA, the CDR3 is TGTGCCAGCAGCTTAGGGAGGCGACAGGGGGAGCAGTTCTTC. Its translation is CASSLGRRQGEQFF.

This clone occurred a few times. This chain connects TRBV15 to TRBJ1-5, with D perhaps TRBD1 (6 bases). The CDR3 loop spans 15 amino acids. V lost 0 bases, J lost 4 bases, and 10 bases lay in between. Germline lookup yields CDR1 LNHNV and CDR2 YYDKDF (reference sequence). The CDR3 DNA follows: TGTGCCACCAGCAGAGACTGGACAGAGAATCAGCCCCAGCATTTT. Encoded protein: CATSRDWTENQPQHF.

Written as DNA, the CDR3 is TGTGCCAGCAGCCGATTTCCCGACACTGAAGCTTTCTTT. Translation: CASSRFPDTEAFF. The V call is TRBV7-7, the J call TRBJ1-1; D gene ambiguous. Germline CDR1 and CDR2: SSHAT and FNYEAQ (reference sequence). The ends were cut back, 5 bases at V and 3 bases at J, with 10 bases in the middle. This CDR3 spans 13 amino acids.

The V and J genes are TRBV6-5 and TRBJ1-5, with D tentatively TRBD1 (6 bases). Germline assignment: CDR1 MNHEY and CDR2 SVGAGI. V lost 6 bases and J 0 bases, leaving 9 bases between the germline ends. The CDR3 spans 14 residues. The CDR3 spells CASSGQYSNQPQHF. In DNA, the CDR3 is TGTGCCAGCAGCGGACAGTATAGCAATCAGCCCCAGCATTTT.

J is TRBJ2-7 and V is TRBV19, with a possible D match to TRBD2 (6 bases). The CDR3 contains 18 residues. With 6 bases removed from V and 4 bases from J, the gap between germline ends came to 28 bases. Germline V gene data show CDR1 as LNHDA and CDR2 as SQIVND (reference sequence). CDR3 sequence reads: CASSRHLGRGLIPYEQYF. CDR3 DNA sequence: TGTGCCAGTAGCCGCCACCTGGGGCGGGGACTCATACCATACGAGCAGTACTTC.

This clone was seen only once. V is TRBV11-2 and J is TRBJ1-2; D unclear. V was trimmed by 1 base and J by 8 bases, leaving 11 bases between them. CDR3 length: 13 residues. Per germline, CDR1 SGHAT and CDR2 FQNNGV. CDR3 sequence (DNA): TGTGCCAGCAGCTTAGTTTCCAGCCAGGGCTACACCTTC. It specifies CASSLVSSQGYTF.

V usage is TRBV10-3 and J usage is TRBJ2-7; 7 bases fit TRBD2. The CDR3 runs to 15 residues. Germline CDR1 is ENHRY and CDR2 is SYGVKD. Trimming at V came to 3 bases and at J to 4 bases, leaving 9 bases not matched to a gene. CDR3 bases: TGTGCCATCAGTGACCCGGGACTACCAACTTACGAGCAGTACTTC. Its protein product is CAISDPGLPTYEQYF.

This clone occurred a few times. The CDR3 DNA is TGTGCCAGCTCACCATCGGGACTAGCGGGATCCCCGTTCTTC. Encoded protein: CASSPSGLAGSPFF. The gene calls are TRBV18 and TRBJ2-1; 13 bases map to TRBD2. Germline CDR1 KGHSH, CDR2 LQKENI. CDR3 length: 14 amino acids. Losses at the gene ends were 2 bases for V and 15 bases for J; bases not matched to a gene: 7.

The V and J genes are TRBV5-4 and TRBJ2-1; the D is unclear. Germline CDR1 SGHNT, CDR2 YYREEE (reference sequence). The CDR3 is 15 amino acids. The V and J ends lost 3 bases and 1 base respectively, with 11 bases between them. The CDR3 spells CASSSYGISYNEQFF. DNA for the CDR3: TGTGCCAGCAGCTCTTATGGGATTTCCTACAATGAGCAGTTCTTC.

V usage is TRBV27 and J usage is TRBJ1-2; D not resolved. This CDR3 region has 15 residues. Germline V lookup: CDR1 MNHEY, CDR2 SMNVEV (reference sequence). The V and J ends lost 3 bases and 8 bases respectively, with 19 bases between them. The CDR3 loop reads CASSFSVLSSWGYTF. In DNA, the CDR3 is TGTGCCAGCAGTTTTAGTGTCCTGTCCTCATGGGGCTACACCTTC.

This clone has only a few counts. The chain combines TRBV30 with TRBJ1-2, with no clear D. The CDR3 has 11 residues. CDR1 and CDR2 (germline): GTSNPN, SVGIG (reference sequence). Trimming took off 4 bases at V and 2 bases at J, with 5 bases between the two ends. Here the CDR3 reads CAWTDNYGYTF. CDR3 DNA sequence: TGTGCCTGGACAGACAACTATGGCTACACCTTC.

The chain has TRBV7-2 and TRBJ2-1; TRBD2 agrees at 10 bases. With 3 bases clipped from V and 2 bases from J, the junction kept 1 base outside the gene matches. The germline gives CDR1 SGHTA, CDR2 FQGNSA. The CDR3 totals 15 residues. DNA of the CDR3: TGTGCCAGCAGCTTTCTAGCGGGGGCCTACAATGAGCAGTTCTTC. Translation gives CASSFLAGAYNEQFF.

The count of this clone is one. The V and J genes are TRBV6-5 and TRBJ1-1; a possible D gene is TRBD1 (5 bases). V lost 0 bases to trimming and J lost 6 bases, with 11 bases between them. CDR1 and CDR2 (germline): MNHEY, SVGAGI. The CDR3 covers 14 residues. DNA for the CDR3: TGTGCCAGCAGTTACTCGGGCAGGGCGGCTGAAGCTTTCTTT. Amino acids: CASSYSGRAAEAFF.

The chain employs TRBV6-6 and TRBJ2-1; 9 nucleotides match TRBD2. The CDR3 consists of 16 residues. Germline CDR1 MNHNY, CDR2 SVGAGI (reference sequence). V was pared by 2 bases and J by 8 bases, with 10 bases of the junction left unmatched. In DNA form, the CDR3 reads TGTGCCAGCAGTTACGAGTTAGCGGGAGCCTTCGATGAGCAGTTCTTC. This encodes CASSYELAGAFDEQFF.

This clone has just one count. This chain joins TRBV30 and TRBJ2-1; 7 bases align to TRBD1. CDR1 and CDR2 (germline): GTSNPN, SVGIG (reference sequence). This CDR3 is built from 16 residues. V lost 1 base, J lost 0 bases, and 6 bases stayed unmatched. The CDR3 here is CAWSGRQGYSYNEQFF. The CDR3 nucleotides read TGTGCCTGGAGTGGTAGACAGGGATACTCCTACAATGAGCAGTTCTTC.

Here the CDR3 reads CASGITEAFF. Written as DNA, the CDR3 is TGTGCCAGCGGGATCACTGAAGCTTTCTTT. The chain couples TRBV27 to TRBJ1-1; D not resolved. The CDR3 length is 10 residues. Germline V gene sequence: CDR1 MNHEY, CDR2 SMNVEV (reference sequence). Deletions cut 8 bases from V and 4 bases from J, with 5 bases between.

V and J are TRBV4-3 and TRBJ1-1; tentatively, D is TRBD1 (5 bases). The CDR3 spans 14 residues. The germline V gene has CDR1 LGHNA and CDR2 YSLEER. V was trimmed by 2 bases and J by 0 bases, leaving 7 bases between them. This chain's CDR3 is CASSQWGMNTEAFF. The CDR3 DNA is TGCGCCAGCAGCCAATGGGGCATGAACACTGAAGCTTTCTTT.

The gene calls are TRBV6-6 and TRBJ1-5; D call uncertain. This CDR3 has 16 amino acids. V was trimmed by 6 bases and J by 4 bases, leaving 19 bases between them. Germline assignment: CDR1 MNHNY and CDR2 SVGAGI (reference sequence). The CDR3 region has the DNA TGTGCCAGCAGCCGGACCCAGACTCGCCTTAATCAGCCCCAGCATTTT. It translates to CASSRTQTRLNQPQHF.

The genes are TRBV7-2 and TRBJ2-5; TRBD1 is a possible D gene (5 bases). The CDR3 extends over 13 amino acids. Germline V gives CDR1 SGHTA, CDR2 FQGNSA. The V gene lost 5 bases and the J gene lost 7 bases, with 14 bases spanning the gap. In nucleotides, the CDR3 is TGTGCCAGCAGCCCAGCCAGGGCTGGGACCCAGTACTTC. Translation gives CASSPARAGTQYF.

The rearrangement links TRBV5-8 to TRBJ1-2; the D is unclear. Trimming removed 3 bases from V and 7 bases from J, with 10 bases in between. The CDR3 has 12 residues. CDR1 and CDR2 from the germline V gene are SGHTS and YDEGEE. CDR3 DNA: TGTGCCAGCAGCTACAGAGTGCTTGGCTACACCTTC. The encoded protein is CASSYRVLGYTF.